These T cell receptor beta chains were read from a single sample in a study of T cell responses to AZD1222 COVID-19 vaccine. Assay used: immunoSEQ multiplex PCR; TCRdb lists only in-frame clones, some missing. The sample holds roughly 150,000 clones, about 91% seen once. Source: peripheral blood, taken on day 0 of MenACWY control vaccination. These receptors were taken from an adult in good health. The CDR3 runs from the conserved cysteine through the conserved F or W. A D gene is named only where the DNA matches it firmly. The size entry is marked missing in some rows and otherwise reads once, few, many or a size class.

d_call j_call v_call clone_size cdr3_aa cdr3_nt
NA TRBJ2-2 TRBV12-3/TRBV12-4 NA CASSDPGELFF TGTGCCAGCAGTGATCCCGGGGAGCTGTTTTTT
NA TRBJ1-1 TRBV7-7 NA CASSLGPGRDTEAFF TGTGCTAGCAGCTTGGGCCCGGGGAGGGATACTGAAGCTTTCTTT
NA TRBJ2-1 TRBV24-1 NA CATSDPGRGDNEQFF TGTGCCACCAGTGACCCTGGAAGGGGTGACAATGAGCAGTTCTTC
NA TRBJ1-1 TRBV28 NA CASSLSNTEAFF TGTGCCAGCAGTTTATCGAACACTGAAGCTTTCTTT
NA TRBJ2-2 TRBV25-1 once CASSESPQGGHRGAVF TGTGCCAGCAGTGAATCCCCACAGGGCGGACACCGGGGAGCTGTTTTT
NA TRBJ2-5 TRBV5-1 NA CASSLYEQETQYF TGCGCCAGCAGCTTATACGAGCAAGAGACCCAGTACTTC
NA TRBJ2-2 TRBV7-2 NA CASSLGTGALMSGELFF TGTGCCAGCAGCTTAGGGACGGGGGCCCTGATGTCCGGGGAGCTGTTTTTT
NA TRBJ2-2 TRBV10-3 NA CAISEAGGAMNTGELFF TGTGCCATCAGTGAGGCTGGGGGGGCAATGAACACCGGGGAGCTGTTTTTT
NA TRBJ1-4 TRBV4-3 NA CASSRTNEKLFF TGCGCCAGCAGCCGGACGAATGAAAAACTGTTTTTT
NA TRBJ1-3 TRBV2 NA CASSVGQRSSGNTIYF TGTGCCAGCAGTGTCGGGCAGAGGTCGTCTGGAAACACCATATATTTT
TRBD1 TRBJ1-2 TRBV2 NA CASSSTGVIYGYTF TGTGCCAGCAGCTCCACAGGGGTTATCTATGGCTACACCTTC
NA TRBJ2-2 TRBV18 NA CASSPDLNTGELFF TGTGCCAGCTCACCAGACTTGAACACCGGGGAGCTGTTTTTT
NA TRBJ1-6 TRBV9 NA CASSVFTENSPLHF TGTGCCAGCAGCGTTTTCACGGAAAATTCACCCCTCCACTTT
NA TRBJ2-7 TRBV7-3 NA CASSPIVGYEQYF TGTGCCAGCAGCCCAATTGTTGGCTACGAGCAGTACTTC
TRBD1 TRBJ1-2 TRBV5-5 NA CASSLNRDRGVYGYTF TGTGCCAGCAGCTTGAACCGGGACAGGGGAGTCTATGGCTACACCTTC
TRBD1 TRBJ1-2 TRBV12-3/TRBV12-4 NA CASSFDRANGYTF TGTGCCAGCAGTTTCGACAGGGCAAATGGCTACACCTTC
NA TRBJ2-7 TRBV18 NA CASSPDSGTEQYF TGTGCCAGCTCACCAGATTCGGGGACCGAGCAGTACTTC
TRBD1 TRBJ2-4 TRBV7-2 NA CASSLGQFIQYF TGTGCCAGCAGCTTGGGACAGTTCATTCAGTACTTC
TRBD1 TRBJ2-7 TRBV27 NA CASSTGVREQYF TGTGCCAGCAGTACAGGGGTCAGAGAGCAGTACTTC
NA TRBJ2-7 TRBV11-2 NA CASSSSEVQYF TGTGCCAGCAGCTCGAGTGAGGTGCAGTACTTC
NA TRBJ1-6 TRBV9 NA CASSGMASYNSPLHF TGTGCCAGCAGCGGCATGGCGTCCTATAATTCACCCCTCCACTTT
TRBD1 TRBJ2-7 TRBV5-1 NA CASSLERGPTYEQYF TGCGCCAGCAGCTTGGAAAGGGGGCCAACCTACGAGCAGTACTTC
NA TRBJ2-2 TRBV7-6 NA CASSLPPGASGYGELFF TGTGCCAGCAGCCTCCCCCCGGGGGCTTCGGGGTATGGGGAGCTGTTTTTT
NA TRBJ1-5 TRBV2 NA CASSDRAGFQPQHF TGTGCCAGCAGTGACAGGGCTGGTTTCCAGCCCCAGCATTTT
NA TRBJ1-2 TRBV30 NA CAWRDLGQPYGYTF TGTGCCTGGAGAGACCTCGGACAGCCCTATGGCTACACCTTC
NA TRBJ2-1 TRBV5-4 NA CASSMTRGNEQFF TGTGCCAGCAGCATGACTAGGGGTAATGAGCAGTTCTTC
TRBD2 TRBJ2-7 TRBV6-2/TRBV6-3 NA CASSSDSGGEQYF TGTGCCAGCAGTTCCGACTCCGGGGGGGAGCAGTACTTC
NA TRBJ1-5 TRBV27 NA CASSFRPFSNQPQHF TGTGCCAGCAGTTTCCGGCCGTTTAGCAATCAGCCCCAGCATTTT
TRBD1 TRBJ1-5 TRBV5-1 NA CASSLGTGVHQPQHF TGCGCCAGCAGCTTGGGAACAGGGGTCCATCAGCCCCAGCATTTT
TRBD1 TRBJ1-2 TRBV2 NA CASSEALPGDRDPLYGYTF TGTGCCAGCAGTGAAGCGCTTCCAGGTGACAGGGACCCTCTTTATGGCTACACCTTC
TRBD2 TRBJ2-7 TRBV7-6 NA CASSLAGTSGYEQYF TGTGCCAGCAGCTTAGCAGGGACTAGCGGGTACGAGCAGTACTTC
NA TRBJ2-7 TRBV19 few CASRSTVGSSYEQYF TGTGCCAGTAGGAGTACGGTAGGGAGCTCCTACGAGCAGTACTTC
TRBD1 TRBJ1-2 TRBV10-3 NA CATPGQGSSDRGYTF TGTGCCACACCGGGACAGGGTTCGTCTGATCGTGGCTACACCTTC
TRBD1 TRBJ2-7 TRBV24-1 NA CATSDPGQGGSYEQYF TGTGCCACCAGTGATCCGGGACAGGGTGGGTCCTACGAGCAGTACTTC
NA TRBJ1-1 TRBV27 once CASSLPQGGEAFF TGTGCCAGCAGTTTACCACAGGGAGGTGAAGCTTTCTTT
NA TRBJ1-3 TRBV29-1 NA CSVRQASGNTIYF TGCAGCGTTCGACAGGCCTCTGGAAACACCATATATTTT
NA TRBJ1-2 TRBV4-1 NA CASSQEERLGYGYTF TGCGCCAGCAGCCAAGAGGAGCGCCTGGGCTATGGCTACACCTTC
NA TRBJ1-3 TRBV6-2/TRBV6-3 NA CASSYSTTGAYSGNTIYF TGTGCCAGCAGTTACTCGACGACGGGGGCCTACTCTGGAAACACCATATATTTT
NA TRBJ1-4 TRBV30 NA CAWSVGRWQGVATNEKLFF TGTGCCTGGAGTGTAGGGCGTTGGCAGGGAGTTGCAACTAATGAAAAACTGTTTTTT
NA TRBJ2-3 TRBV5-4 NA CASSPLRGALADTQYF TGTGCCAGCAGCCCCCTCAGGGGGGCCTTGGCGGATACGCAGTATTTT
NA TRBJ1-5 TRBV27 NA CASSYNNQPQHF TGTGCCAGCAGTTATAATAATCAGCCCCAGCATTTT
NA TRBJ1-1 TRBV5-1 NA CASAHGTLNTEAFF TGCGCCAGCGCTCACGGGACCTTGAACACTGAAGCTTTCTTT
NA TRBJ1-5 TRBV6-1 NA CASSESSGASNQPQHF TGTGCCAGCAGTGAGTCTTCCGGGGCCAGCAATCAGCCCCAGCATTTT
NA TRBJ2-7 TRBV7-9 once CASSSGTRWSYEQYF TGTGCCAGCAGCTCCGGGACTCGATGGTCCTACGAGCAGTACTTC
TRBD2 TRBJ2-2 TRBV27 NA CASSLGLAGRRRTGELFF TGTGCCAGCAGTTTAGGACTAGCGGGGAGGCGGCGCACCGGGGAGCTGTTTTTT
TRBD1 TRBJ1-2 TRBV10-3 NA CAISEMTGERNYGYTF TGTGCCATCAGTGAGATGACAGGGGAAAGAAACTATGGCTACACCTTC
NA TRBJ2-5 TRBV14 NA CASSQRIYGPQGETQYF TGTGCCAGCAGCCAACGAATTTACGGACCACAGGGAGAGACCCAGTACTTC
NA TRBJ1-5 TRBV30 NA CAWSNYSNQPQHF TGTGCCTGGAGTAATTATAGCAATCAGCCCCAGCATTTT
TRBD2 TRBJ2-3 TRBV29-1 NA CSVDIAGGGDTQYF TGCAGCGTTGATATAGCGGGAGGGGGAGATACGCAGTATTTT
NA TRBJ2-3 TRBV12-5 NA CASGLTRVSTDTQYF TGTGCTAGTGGTTTGACCAGGGTTAGCACAGATACGCAGTATTTT
TRBD1 TRBJ1-3 TRBV2 once CASLRGTGTGGNTIYF TGTGCCAGCCTACGAGGGACAGGGACAGGGGGAAACACCATATATTTT
NA TRBJ2-6 TRBV19 NA CASSTGRSGANVLTF TGTGCCAGTAGCACGGGGAGATCTGGGGCCAACGTCCTGACTTTC
TRBD1 TRBJ1-4 TRBV18 NA CASSPPGTGYEKLFF TGTGCCAGCTCACCACCGGGGACAGGGTATGAAAAACTGTTTTTT
NA TRBJ2-1 TRBV28 NA CASRLDSYNEQFF TGTGCCAGCAGACTGGACAGTTACAATGAGCAGTTCTTC
NA TRBJ2-3 TRBV5-6 NA CASALGLWGTDTQYF TGTGCCAGCGCTTTAGGGTTATGGGGCACAGATACGCAGTATTTT
TRBD1 TRBJ1-6 TRBV6-5 NA CASSYTGQGNSPLHF TGTGCCAGCAGTTACACCGGACAGGGAAATTCACCCCTCCACTTT
TRBD2 TRBJ2-7 TRBV19 NA CASSPTSGRVREQYF TGTGCCAGTAGCCCAACTAGCGGGAGGGTTCGCGAGCAGTACTTC
TRBD2 TRBJ2-1 TRBV28 NA CASSLYTGNSGRSEQFF TGTGCCAGCAGTTTATATACCGGTAATAGCGGGAGGAGTGAGCAGTTCTTC
NA TRBJ2-2 TRBV25-1 NA CASKMGAGELFF TGTGCCAGCAAGATGGGGGCCGGGGAGCTGTTTTTT
NA TRBJ2-7 TRBV28 NA CASSLIGPVGGYEQYF TGTGCCAGCAGTTTAATAGGCCCGGTAGGGGGGTACGAGCAGTACTTC